The 16 T cell receptor beta chains below were found in one sample sequenced in a study of cytomegalovirus exposure and HLA in healthy donors (dated by TCRdb to between 2016 and 2019). The library was produced with the immunoSEQ multiplex PCR assay. A mixture of 60 forward primers for TCR Vbeta segments and 13 reverse primers for TCR Jbeta segments was used in the multiplex PCR. TCRdb's version of the immuneACCESS table is confined to in-frame rearrangements and falls short of the full clone set. An unresolved V gene accounts for under half of the shortfall where checked; the remainder is of unknown origin. Across this sample there are about 170,000 clones, with more than 60% seen only once. The biggest ten clones account for about 2.5% of the sample. Sequenced material: PBMCs. The receptors come from a human donor in good health.

The genes are TRBV10-1 and TRBJ2-3; 7 nucleotides align to TRBD2. Germline V gives CDR1 WNHNN, CDR2 SYGVQD (reference sequence). The CDR3 runs to 15 residues. Trimming at V came to 3 bases and at J to 4 bases, leaving 7 bases not matched to a gene. CDR3 sequence reads: CASSDSAGWSDTQYF. DNA of the CDR3: TGCGCCAGCAGTGATTCAGCGGGGTGGTCAGATACGCAGTATTTT.

J is TRBJ2-7 and V is TRBV6-5; the D gene is possibly TRBD1 (5 bases). This CDR3 region has 13 residues. Looked up from germline, CDR1 is MNHEY and CDR2 is SVGAGI. Trimming stripped 6 bases from V and 4 bases from J, with 13 bases between. The CDR3 DNA reads TGTGCCAGCAGCCGAGACAGAGATTACGAGCAGTACTTC. Translating it yields CASSRDRDYEQYF.

V usage is TRBV7-9 and J usage is TRBJ1-6; D unresolved. Germline V gives CDR1 SEHNR, CDR2 FQNEAQ (reference sequence). The ends were cut back, 7 bases at V and 0 bases at J, with 13 bases in the middle. The length of the CDR3 is 16 residues. The chain's CDR3 is CASNPMGSSYNSPLHF. CDR3 DNA: TGTGCCAGCAATCCCATGGGCAGCTCCTATAATTCACCCCTCCACTTT.

The V gene is TRBV19, the J gene TRBJ1-1, with D possibly matching TRBD1 (5 bases). Germline CDR1 LNHDA, CDR2 SQIVND (reference sequence). The CDR3 runs 15 residues. Between the trimmed V and J ends, which lost 4 bases and 3 bases, there was a span of 15 bases. The CDR3 DNA reads TGTGCCAGTAGTACTATAGACAGAATACACACTGAAGCTTTCTTT. As protein: CASSTIDRIHTEAFF. The full variable domain, with the rest looked up from reference TRBV19 and TRBJ1-1, is DGGITQSPKYLFRKEGQNVTLSCEQNLNHDAMYWYRQDPGQGLRLIYYSQIVNDFQKGDIAEGYSVSREKKESFPLTVTSAQKNPTAFYLCASSTIDRIHTEAFFGQGTRLTVV.

This CDR3 reads CATSRGRNTEAFF. Here the CDR3 DNA reads TGTGCCACCAGCAGAGGGAGGAACACTGAAGCTTTCTTT. The chain links TRBV15 to TRBJ1-1; D unclear. The V end was cut by 1 base, the J end by 1 base, with 4 bases between. CDR3 size: 13 residues. Germline CDR1 is LNHNV and CDR2 is YYDKDF (reference sequence).

This clone was seen once. This chain uses TRBV6-1 with TRBJ2-3, with a possible D match to TRBD1 (5 bases). The CDR3 is made up of 14 amino acids. V was clipped by 11 bases and J by 1 base, with 16 bases between them. Per the germline V gene, CDR1 is MNHNS and CDR2 is SASEGT. CDR3 protein: CAGTPQGGTDTQYF. The CDR3 region has the DNA TGTGCCGGCACGCCCCAAGGGGGCACAGATACGCAGTATTTT.

The gene calls are TRBV10-2 and TRBJ2-1, with D possibly TRBD1 on 5 matching bases. This CDR3 is 13 amino acids long. Germline V gives CDR1 WSHSY, CDR2 SAAADI. Trimming stripped 7 bases from V and 2 bases from J, with 9 bases between. The CDR3 nucleotides read TGCGCCAGCATGAAGGGGACCTACAATGAGCAGTTCTTC. Amino acids: CASMKGTYNEQFF.

This clone was observed once. This rearrangement joins TRBV20-1 to TRBJ2-7; no firm D call. Germline V gene sequence: CDR1 DFQATT, CDR2 SNEGSKA (reference sequence). The CDR3 has 11 amino acids. V was pared by 6 bases and J by 7 bases, with 13 bases between. CDR3 coding DNA: TGCAGTGCCGTAAGAGTGGAGGAGCAGTACTTC. Translation: CSAVRVEEQYF.

This clone was counted once. As DNA, the CDR3 is TGTGCCAGCAGTTCCGCAAGGACAGTGCGATCGTTGGACTATGGCTACACCTTC. Translation: CASSSARTVRSLDYGYTF. V usage is TRBV11-2 and J usage is TRBJ1-2, with D maybe TRBD1 (6 bases). From germline, CDR1 is SGHAT and CDR2 FQNNGV. V lost 6 bases and J lost 3, with 26 bases in between. CDR3 size: 18 residues.

This clone was detected a few times. The J gene is TRBJ1-1, the V gene TRBV7-3; a weak D match, TRBD1 (6 bases). Germline V gene data show CDR1 as SGHTA and CDR2 as FQGTGA. V was clipped by 5 bases and J by 4 bases, with 14 bases between them. The CDR3 has 14 amino acids. In DNA form, the CDR3 reads TGTGCCAGCAGCGAACAGGGTTCTACCACTGAAGCTTTCTTT. Its translation: CASSEQGSTTEAFF.

In this sample, this clone turned up once. The chain has TRBV6-1 and TRBJ1-3; D might be TRBD1 (6 bases). This CDR3 comprises 15 residues. From germline, CDR1 is MNHNS and CDR2 SASEGT. The V gene lost 5 bases and the J gene lost 0 bases, with 11 bases spanning the gap. CDR3 protein: CASSTGQLSGNTIYF. The DNA of the CDR3 is TGTGCCAGCAGTACCGGACAGCTCTCTGGAAACACCATATATTTT.

The V gene is TRBV5-6, the J gene TRBJ1-4, with 7 bases fitting TRBD1. V trimming: 3 bases; J trimming: 4 bases; junction bases outside the gene matches: 9. There are 16 residues in the CDR3. The germline CDR1 and CDR2 sequences are SGHDT and YYEEEE. CDR3 residues: CASSSGGGANNEKLFF. The CDR3 DNA reads as TGTGCCAGCAGCTCGGGAGGGGGCGCGAATAATGAAAAACTGTTTTTT.

V usage is TRBV5-6 and J usage is TRBJ2-5, with D possibly TRBD2 on 6 matching bases. Looked up from germline, CDR1 is SGHDT and CDR2 is YYEEEE. This CDR3 comprises 14 residues. Trimming stripped 1 base from V and 4 bases from J, with 11 bases between. CDR3 residues: CASSLMGGGETQYF. DNA of the CDR3: TGTGCCAGCAGCTTGATGGGGGGAGGAGAGACCCAGTACTTC.

This clone was picked up a small number of times. The chain recombines TRBV6-4 with TRBJ2-2, with unresolved D. Trimming pared 3 bases from V and 3 bases from J, leaving 8 bases between. CDR1 and CDR2 (germline): MRHNA, SNTAGT. The CDR3 extends over 14 amino acids. The CDR3 coding sequence is TGTGCCAGCAGTGAATGGCAGGACACCGGGGAGCTGTTTTTT. Its translation is CASSEWQDTGELFF.

The gene calls are TRBV5-6 and TRBJ1-6, with 8 bases fitting TRBD1. V shed 4 bases, J shed 1 base, and the junction held 4 bases outside the gene matches. Germline V lookup: CDR1 SGHDT, CDR2 YYEEEE. CDR3 length equals 16 residues. In DNA, the CDR3 is TGTGCCAGCAGCCGCGGACAGGGTTCCTATAATTCACCCCTCCACTTT. Protein sequence: CASSRGQGSYNSPLHF.

The chain has TRBV13 and TRBJ1-2, with unresolved D. Per germline, CDR1 PRHDT and CDR2 FYEKMQ (reference sequence). Trimming shortened V by 1 base and J by 6 bases, and 15 bases separated the two germline ends. There are 15 residues in the CDR3. The CDR3 nucleotides read TGTGCCAGCAGCTTAGCAGCTCTAGCTGTTGATGGCTACACCTTC. Translation gives CASSLAALAVDGYTF.